These 10 T cell receptor beta chains share one sample of origin, sequenced in a study of shared clonotypes between healthy human individuals. Clones were read by immunoSEQ multiplex PCR, and TCRdb kept only the in-frame ones, dropping some. Here the sample spans some 1 million clones, 70% to 80% being singletons. Material for sequencing was memory CD4+ T cells sorted from blood. Described subset: CD45RA-negative fraction. Every receptor here comes from a man between 18 and 29 years old in good health.

V is TRBV19 and J is TRBJ1-5; D gene ambiguous. Germline assignment: CDR1 LNHDA and CDR2 SQIVND (reference sequence). Trimming removed 5 bases at V and 4 bases at J, with 9 bases between. The CDR3 totals 13 residues. The CDR3 region has the DNA TGTGCCAGTAGTGGAAGAGAGAATCAGCCCCAGCATTTT. This translates into CASSGRENQPQHF.

This clone was seen only a few times. This sample includes further DNA sequences coding for the same CDR3. The rearrangement joins TRBV10-1 to TRBJ1-2; no reliable D call. The V end was cut by 2 bases, the J end by 4 bases, with 8 bases between. This CDR3 is built from 13 residues. CDR1 WNHNN and CDR2 SYGVQD come from the germline V gene (reference sequence). As DNA, the CDR3 is TGCGCCAGCAGTGAGAGCGGGAGCTATGGCTACACCTTC. It translates to CASSESGSYGYTF.

This rearrangement joins TRBV9 to TRBJ2-3; 15 nucleotides agree with TRBD2. Germline V gene data show CDR1 as SGDLS and CDR2 as YYNGEE. This CDR3 region has 16 residues. V lost 4 bases and J lost 6; bases outside the gene matches: 6. The CDR3 DNA follows: TGTGCCAGCAGCCCGGGACTAGCGGGGGGAGGTGATACGCAGTATTTT. This translates into CASSPGLAGGGDTQYF.

This clone was picked up one time. This may be a read error: a much more frequent sequence differs by one nucleotide. The chain is built from TRBV20-1 and TRBJ2-3; D unresolved. CDR1 DFQATT and CDR2 SNEGSKA come from the germline V gene (reference sequence). CDR3 size: 11 residues. V lost 3 bases and J 5 bases, leaving 6 bases between the germline ends. The CDR3 nucleotides are TGCAGTGCTAGCGTGGGAGATACGCAGTATTTT. Its translation is CSASVGDTQYF.

About this clone: The same CDR3 also results from other DNA sequences found in this sample. The V call is TRBV6-5, the J call TRBJ2-7, with TRBD1 matching over 8 bases. The CDR3 has 15 residues. CDR1 and CDR2 (germline): MNHEY, SVGAGI. Losses at the gene ends were 0 bases for V and 4 bases for J; bases not matched to a gene: 5. CDR3 sequence (DNA): TGTGCCAGCAGTTACTCTAGACAGGGGACGTACGAGCAGTACTTC. Translating it yields CASSYSRQGTYEQYF.

This chain connects TRBV19 to TRBJ2-2; D is unclear. Trimming removed 4 bases from V and 2 bases from J, with 8 bases in between. CDR3 length: 14 amino acids. Per the germline V gene, CDR1 is LNHDA and CDR2 is SQIVND (reference sequence). CDR3: CASSRAPNTGELFF. DNA of the CDR3: TGTGCCAGTAGTAGAGCGCCAAACACCGGGGAGCTGTTTTTT.

The J gene is TRBJ2-3, the V gene TRBV5-4; D gene uncertain. The V gene lost 2 bases and the J gene lost 1 base, with 5 bases spanning the gap. The CDR3 is made up of 13 amino acids. Germline V gene lookup returns CDR1 SGHNT and CDR2 YYREEE (reference sequence). CDR3 sequence (DNA): TGTGCCAGCAGCTTTCGGGGCACAGATACGCAGTATTTT. Translation: CASSFRGTDTQYF.

A few counts support this clone. This sample also contains other DNA sequences that code for the same CDR3. The V gene is TRBV5-1, the J gene TRBJ2-7, with unresolved D. Trimming cost V 0 bases and J 2 bases, with 6 bases left between them. CDR3 size: 13 residues. Germline CDR1 reads SGHRS; CDR2 reads YFSETQ. The CDR3 reads CASSLETTYEQYF. DNA for the CDR3: TGCGCCAGCAGCTTGGAGACGACCTACGAGCAGTACTTC.

The chain couples TRBV7-9 to TRBJ2-5; no definite D call. V was shortened by 2 bases and J by 4 bases, with 11 bases between the two germline ends. Germline V CDR1 and CDR2: SEHNR, FQNEAQ (reference sequence). This CDR3 has 14 amino acids. The CDR3 coding sequence is TGTGCCAGCAGCTTAAGCCTAGTAGTAGAGACCCAGTACTTC. Residues: CASSLSLVVETQYF. The full variable domain, completed using reference TRBV7-9 and TRBJ2-5, is DTGVSQNPRHKITKRGQNVTFRCDPISEHNRLYWYRQTLGQGPEFLTYFQNEAQLEKSRLLSDRFSAERPKGSFSTLEIQRTEQGDSAMYLCASSLSLVVETQYFGPGTRLLVL.

This clone has a handful of counts. The V and J genes are TRBV2 and TRBJ1-5; D is ambiguous. This CDR3 is 15 amino acids long. Germline values: CDR1 SNHLY, CDR2 FYNNEI. Between the trimmed V and J ends, which lost 3 bases and 5 bases, there was a span of 14 bases. CDR3 in amino acids: CASSDDASKYQPQHF. Here the CDR3 DNA reads TGTGCCAGCAGTGATGATGCCAGCAAATATCAGCCCCAGCATTTT. Full variable domain (rest looked up from reference TRBV2 and TRBJ1-5): EPEVTQTPSHQVTQMGQEVILRCVPISNHLYFYWYRQILGQKVEFLVSFYNNEISEKSEIFDDQFSVERPDGSNFTLKIRSTKLEDSAMYFCASSDDASKYQPQHFGDGTRLSIL.